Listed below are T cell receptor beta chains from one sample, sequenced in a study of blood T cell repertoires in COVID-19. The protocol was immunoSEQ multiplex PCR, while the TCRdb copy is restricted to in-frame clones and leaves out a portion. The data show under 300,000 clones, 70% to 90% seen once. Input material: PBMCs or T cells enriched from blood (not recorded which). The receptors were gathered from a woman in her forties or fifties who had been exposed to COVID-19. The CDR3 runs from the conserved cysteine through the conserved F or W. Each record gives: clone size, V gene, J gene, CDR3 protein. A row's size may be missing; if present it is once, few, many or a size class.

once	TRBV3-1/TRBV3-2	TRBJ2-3	CASSSRQGTDTQYF
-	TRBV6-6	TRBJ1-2	CASSPFNRGFHYGYTF
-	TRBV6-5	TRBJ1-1	CASKKGQANTEAFF
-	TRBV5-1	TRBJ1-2	CASSPGQLNYGYTF
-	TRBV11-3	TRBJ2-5	CASSTSTSGGRETQYF
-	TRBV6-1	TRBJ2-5	CASSDQGRLETQYF
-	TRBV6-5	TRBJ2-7	CASEQTYEQYF
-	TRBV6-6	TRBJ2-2	CASRTLQGGGELFF
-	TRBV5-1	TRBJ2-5	CASSWGAGGQETQYF
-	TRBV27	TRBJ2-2	CASSSTSAGELFF
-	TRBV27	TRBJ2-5	CASGSSGVETQYF